This entry lists 20 T cell receptor beta chains sequenced from one sample in a study of beta chain features in type 1 diabetes. Expressed TCRB transcripts were sequenced after all isolated RNA was converted to cDNA. Method: immunoSEQ multiplex PCR; TCRdb's copy keeps in-frame clones and lacks some. The sample has hundreds of thousands of clones; roughly 13% are singletons. These receptors' targets are unknown. General study findings and limits: All four CD4+ subsets of Type 1 diabetes patients contained TCRB CDR3s that were moderately but significantly shorter.

The sequenced sample was naive CD4+ T cells from blood. Receptors originate from a man between 18 and 29 years old with type 1 diabetes.

This clone turned up a few times. The chain uses TRBV5-1 and TRBJ2-5; D call uncertain. The CDR3 covers 14 residues. Germline loops: CDR1 SGHRS, CDR2 YFSETQ. Trimming took 0 bases from V and 1 from J, leaving 7 bases between them. CDR3 loop: CASSLERTQETQYF. Written as DNA, the CDR3 is TGCGCCAGCAGCTTGGAGCGTACCCAAGAGACCCAGTACTTC. The full variable domain, with the rest looked up from reference TRBV5-1 and TRBJ2-5, is KAGVTQTPRYLIKTRGQQVTLSCSPISGHRSVSWYQQTPGQGLQFLFEYFSETQRNKGNFPGRFSGRQFSNSRSEMNVSTLELGDSALYLCASSLERTQETQYFGPGTRLLVL.

This clone came up a few times. This chain joins TRBV30 and TRBJ1-1; weak D call: TRBD1 (6 bases). The V and J ends lost 8 bases and 2 bases respectively, with 15 bases between them. Germline CDR1 reads GTSNPN; CDR2 reads SVGIG (reference sequence). The CDR3 length is 13 residues. This chain's CDR3 is CAGKQGPNTEAFF. The DNA of the CDR3 is TGTGCCGGGAAACAGGGACCTAACACTGAAGCTTTCTTT.

The chain has TRBV27 and TRBJ2-3; D is uncertain. Trimming cost V 6 bases and J 1 base, with 17 bases left between them. Germline-derived CDR1 and CDR2 are MNHEY and SMNVEV (reference sequence). The CDR3 has 16 residues. CDR3 sequence (DNA): TGTGCCAGCAGGTTCGGTGGCGGACCGGGCACAGATACGCAGTATTTT. It codes for CASRFGGGPGTDTQYF.

This clone was seen a few times. The chain has TRBV29-1 and TRBJ2-5; D unclear. This CDR3 region has 11 residues. The germline V and J ends were trimmed by 7 bases and 4 bases, with 10 bases remaining between them. Germline V gene lookup returns CDR1 SQVTM and CDR2 ANQGSEA. The CDR3, as DNA: TGCAGCGCCCAAAGTGGAGAGACCCAGTACTTC. It encodes CSAQSGETQYF. The variable domain in full, with the rest retrieved from reference TRBV29-1 and TRBJ2-5, is SAVISQKPSRDICQRGTSLTIQCQVDSQVTMMFWYRQQPGQSLTLIATANQGSEATYESGFVIDKFPISRPNLTFSTLTVSNMSPEDSSIYLCSAQSGETQYFGPGTRLLVL.

The table lists this clone with a few counts. The chain has TRBV2 and TRBJ1-4; possible D gene TRBD1, 5 bases. Trimming stripped 8 bases from V and 7 bases from J, with 14 bases between. The CDR3 is 13 residues long. The germline CDR1 and CDR2 sequences are SNHLY and FYNNEI. The CDR3 DNA reads TGTGCCAGCGTGGGGCAGGGCGGTGAAAAACTGTTTTTT. Translated: CASVGQGGEKLFF.

The chain combines TRBV6-1 with TRBJ1-5; D might be TRBD1 (5 bases). Germline CDR1 and CDR2: MNHNS and SASEGT. CDR3 length: 14 residues. The V end was cut by 0 bases, the J end by 2 bases, with 5 bases between. The CDR3 loop reads CASSEAGGNQPQHF. The DNA for the CDR3 is TGTGCCAGCAGTGAAGCAGGGGGCAATCAGCCCCAGCATTTT.

The V call is TRBV5-1, the J call TRBJ1-6; maybe TRBD1 (6 bases). Germline-derived CDR1 and CDR2 are SGHRS and YFSETQ. The CDR3 contains 18 residues. V was trimmed by 3 bases and J by 7 bases, leaving 23 bases between them. The CDR3 loop is CASSSSTQGSRQNSPLHF. As DNA, the CDR3 is TGCGCCAGCAGCTCGAGCACACAGGGATCTCGTCAGAATTCACCCCTCCACTTT.

This clone appeared a few times. This chain uses TRBV5-4 with TRBJ1-1; D gene ambiguous. Germline loops: CDR1 SGHNT, CDR2 YYREEE (reference sequence). V dropped 2 bases and J dropped 6 bases, with 8 bases sitting between them. This CDR3 spans 12 amino acids. The CDR3 region has the DNA TGTGCCAGCAGCTTAGCCTCCGCTGAAGCTTTCTTT. It yields the protein CASSLASAEAFF.

The V call is TRBV5-1, the J call TRBJ2-5, with D possibly being TRBD2 (5 bases). In germline, CDR1 is SGHRS, CDR2 YFSETQ. Trimming removed 3 bases at V and 4 bases at J, with 13 bases between. The CDR3 spans 14 residues. The DNA of the CDR3 is TGCGCCAGCAGCTCCGGACTCGTCGGAGAGACCCAGTACTTC. It encodes CASSSGLVGETQYF.

This clone was observed a few times. The chain is built from TRBV19 and TRBJ2-1; D remains unclear. The germline V and J ends were trimmed by 0 bases and 3 bases, with 0 bases remaining between them. Per germline, CDR1 LNHDA and CDR2 SQIVND (reference sequence). The CDR3 is 12 amino acids. CDR3 DNA sequence: TGTGCCAGTAGTATAGACTACAATGAGCAGTTCTTC. Translated, it gives CASSIDYNEQFF.

The rearrangement joins TRBV18 to TRBJ1-1, with 9 bases that match TRBD1. Germline loops: CDR1 KGHSH, CDR2 LQKENI. V gave up 4 bases and J gave up 1 base; unmatched junction bases: 10. The CDR3 has 17 residues. The CDR3, as DNA: TGTGCCAGCTCACTTCAAACCCCGACAGGGGGGAACACTGAAGCTTTCTTT. Amino acid sequence: CASSLQTPTGGNTEAFF.

This chain uses TRBV7-9 with TRBJ1-6; TRBD1 is a possible D gene (6 bases). The CDR3 consists of 15 residues. Germline V CDR1 and CDR2: SEHNR, FQNEAQ (reference sequence). Deletions cut 9 bases from V and 6 bases from J, with 18 bases between. The CDR3 nucleotides are TGTGCCAGAGGGGAACAGGGCGTATGTAATTCACCCCTCCACTTT. As protein: CARGEQGVCNSPLHF. Complete variable domain (other parts from reference TRBV7-9 and TRBJ1-6): DTGVSQNPRHKITKRGQNVTFRCDPISEHNRLYWYRQTLGQGPEFLTYFQNEAQLEKSRLLSDRFSAERPKGSFSTLEIQRTEQGDSAMYLCARGEQGVCNSPLHFGNGTRLTVT.

The chain combines TRBV2 with TRBJ1-5; 9 bases fit TRBD1. CDR3 length: 15 amino acids. Germline V gives CDR1 SNHLY, CDR2 FYNNEI. The V segment lost 6 bases and the J segment 1 base; nucleotides outside the gene matches: 4. The CDR3 DNA reads as TGTGCCAGCAGAGGACAGGGGTTAAGCAATCAGCCCCAGCATTTT. Translation gives CASRGQGLSNQPQHF. The entire variable domain, with the rest obtained from reference TRBV2 and TRBJ1-5, is as follows: EPEVTQTPSHQVTQMGQEVILRCVPISNHLYFYWYRQILGQKVEFLVSFYNNEISEKSEIFDDQFSVERPDGSNFTLKIRSTKLEDSAMYFCASRGQGLSNQPQHFGDGTRLSIL.

This clone was counted between two and nine times. The chain uses TRBV15 and TRBJ2-7, with D unresolved. This CDR3 is built from 14 residues. Per germline, CDR1 LNHNV and CDR2 YYDKDF (reference sequence). Trimming removed 1 base at V and 3 bases at J, with 10 bases between. CDR3 protein: CATSRGSGGYEQYF. The CDR3 nucleotides read TGTGCCACCAGCAGAGGGTCGGGCGGCTACGAGCAGTACTTC.

This clone was seen only a few times. The CDR3 coding sequence is TGTGCCACCCGGTTCAGGGTCCCCGGGACCCAGTACTTC. Protein product: CATRFRVPGTQYF. This chain connects TRBV6-1 to TRBJ2-5; D is perhaps TRBD1 (5 bases). The germline V gene encodes CDR1 MNHNS and CDR2 SASEGT. The CDR3 is made up of 13 amino acids. Trimming removed 10 bases at V and 7 bases at J, with 19 bases between.

This clone was recorded a few times. This chain links TRBV29-1 with TRBJ2-3; TRBD1 might be the D (6 bases). Per the germline V gene, CDR1 is SQVTM and CDR2 is ANQGSEA. The CDR3 is made up of 15 amino acids. The germline V and J ends were trimmed by 7 bases and 3 bases, with 20 bases remaining between them. The CDR3 nucleotides read TGCAGCGACCGAACCCATGCCACAGGGACAGATACGCAGTATTTT. Translation gives CSDRTHATGTDTQYF.

This chain links TRBV5-8 with TRBJ1-5, with D perhaps matching TRBD1 (5 bases). Germline lookup yields CDR1 SGHTS and CDR2 YDEGEE. The CDR3 spans 17 residues. V was shortened by 2 bases and J by 2 bases, with 17 bases between the two germline ends. The CDR3 DNA reads TGTGCCAGCAGCTTTTGGGGGAGGGGAAATGGCAATCAGCCCCAGCATTTT. The encoded protein is CASSFWGRGNGNQPQHF. Filled out from reference TRBV5-8 and TRBJ1-5, the complete variable domain reads EAGVTQSPTHLIKTRGQQATLRCSPISGHTSVYWYQQALGLGLQFLLWYDEGEERNRGNFPPRFSGRQFPNYSSELNVNALELEDSALYLCASSFWGRGNGNQPQHFGDGTRLSIL.

This chain uses TRBV29-1 with TRBJ1-1, with D unclear. Germline loops: CDR1 SQVTM, CDR2 ANQGSEA. The CDR3 covers 10 residues. The ends were cut back, 1 base at V and 10 bases at J, with 7 bases in the middle. Here the CDR3 reads CSVEGWRAFF. The CDR3, as DNA: TGCAGCGTTGAAGGCTGGCGAGCTTTCTTT.

V and J are TRBV10-3 and TRBJ1-1; possibly TRBD1 for D (5 bases). Germline values: CDR1 ENHRY, CDR2 SYGVKD. This CDR3 region has 14 residues. Trimming took 2 bases from V and 4 from J, leaving 11 bases between them. The DNA of the CDR3 is TGTGCCATCAGTGAGGTCGGAGACAGCACTGAAGCTTTCTTT. The encoded protein is CAISEVGDSTEAFF.

The chain couples TRBV6-5 to TRBJ1-4; D gene unclear. Trimming removed 7 bases at V and 1 base at J, with 10 bases between. Germline V gives CDR1 MNHEY, CDR2 SVGAGI. This CDR3 contains 14 residues. The CDR3 region has the DNA TGTGCCAGCAAACATCAGGAAACTAATGAAAAACTGTTTTTT. It encodes CASKHQETNEKLFF.